These 24 T cell receptor beta chains were sequenced from one sample in a study of blood T cell repertoires in COVID-19. Using immunoSEQ multiplex PCR, the repertoire was profiled, and TCRdb retains in-frame clones only, with some absent. Of 200,000 to 250,000 clones in the sample, around 83% were seen once. Sequenced material: peripheral blood. Receptors originate from a woman in her 70s with COVID-19, enrolled during active disease.

V is TRBV7-2 and J is TRBJ2-7; 10 bases are a match to TRBD2. CDR3 length equals 15 residues. V dropped 4 bases and J dropped 3; count of bases not matched to a gene: 6. From germline, CDR1 is SGHTA and CDR2 FQGNSA. In nucleotides, the CDR3 is TGTGCCAGCAGCTCAACTAGCGGGGATCTCTACGAGCAGTACTTC. This encodes CASSSTSGDLYEQYF.

This sequence joins TRBV28 and TRBJ1-5, with D maybe TRBD1 (5 bases). The ends were cut back, 3 bases at V and 0 bases at J, with 15 bases in the middle. The CDR3 runs to 17 residues. Germline V gene data show CDR1 as MDHEN and CDR2 as SYDVKM. The CDR3 sequence is CASSFGAALYSNQPQHF. The CDR3 bases are TGTGCCAGCAGTTTTGGGGCAGCGCTTTATAGCAATCAGCCCCAGCATTTT.

The chain recombines TRBV13 with TRBJ1-3; D is unclear. V was trimmed by 4 bases and J by 4 bases, leaving 14 bases between them. Per germline, CDR1 PRHDT and CDR2 FYEKMQ (reference sequence). CDR3 length: 15 residues. The CDR3 DNA sequence: TGTGCCAGCAGCTCCCAGTTCGGAGCCGGAAACACCATATATTTT. Translation: CASSSQFGAGNTIYF.

This chain uses TRBV5-1 with TRBJ1-1; D gene unclear. Trimming shortened V by 2 bases and J by 6 bases, and 11 bases separated the two germline ends. CDR3 length: 13 amino acids. The germline gives CDR1 SGHRS, CDR2 YFSETQ. Written as DNA, the CDR3 is TGCGCCAGCAGCTTTAGTAGCGGGGCTGAAGCTTTCTTT. Translated, it gives CASSFSSGAEAFF.

This chain joins TRBV11-1 and TRBJ2-1; 11 bases match TRBD1. The ends lost 4 bases at V and 7 bases at J; junction bases unmatched: 9. The CDR3 loop spans 16 amino acids. CDR1 SGHAT and CDR2 FQDESV come from the germline V gene (reference sequence). This chain's CDR3 is CASSSTGTGGVNEQFF. The CDR3 nucleotides are TGTGCCAGCAGCTCGACCGGGACAGGGGGTGTGAATGAGCAGTTCTTC.

This clone was recorded once. The gene calls are TRBV19 and TRBJ2-3, with TRBD2 matching over 8 bases. The CDR3 loop spans 16 amino acids. V shed 4 bases, J shed 0 bases, and the junction held 6 bases outside the gene matches. Germline CDR1 and CDR2: LNHDA and SQIVND (reference sequence). This chain's CDR3 is CASSTLGRASTDTQYF. CDR3 coding DNA: TGTGCCAGTAGTACCCTCGGGAGGGCTAGCACAGATACGCAGTATTTT.

This rearrangement joins TRBV24-1 to TRBJ2-3, with 7 bases aligning to TRBD2. After removal of 12 bases from V and 4 bases from J, the junction contained 12 bases not matched to a gene. This CDR3 has 14 amino acids. Germline V CDR1 and CDR2: KGHDR, SFDVKD. The CDR3 DNA reads TGTGCCTCCTCGCGATCGGGAGGATCAGATACGCAGTATTTT. Protein product: CASSRSGGSDTQYF.

This chain connects TRBV18 to TRBJ1-4; 10 bases are a match to TRBD1. J lost 0 bases, V lost 3 bases, and 10 bases had no gene match. This CDR3 has 19 residues. From germline, CDR1 is KGHSH and CDR2 LQKENI. CDR3 amino acids: CASSPATTGGQATNEKLFF. As DNA, the CDR3 is TGTGCCAGCTCACCGGCCACGACAGGGGGCCAGGCAACTAATGAAAAACTGTTTTTT.

V gene TRBV9 combines with J gene TRBJ2-1; D gene uncertain. Trimming took off 3 bases at V and 3 bases at J, with 16 bases between the two ends. The V gene's germline CDR1 is SGDLS and CDR2 YYNGEE. The CDR3 runs to 16 residues. CDR3 DNA: TGTGCCAGCAGCGCCGAGGAACATCGTGGCTACAATGAGCAGTTCTTC. This gives the protein CASSAEEHRGYNEQFF.

J is TRBJ2-7 and V is TRBV6-2 or TRBV6-3; 8 nucleotides match TRBD1. V lost 6 bases to trimming and J lost 3 bases; unmatched junction nucleotides: 10. Germline-derived CDR1 and CDR2 are MNHEY and SVGEGT. The CDR3 runs to 15 residues. The CDR3: CASSRISTGVYEQYF. As DNA, the CDR3 is TGTGCCAGCAGCCGAATCTCGACAGGGGTCTACGAGCAGTACTTC.

The genes are TRBV5-4 and TRBJ1-1; no clear D gene. The ends were cut back, 1 base at V and 0 bases at J, with 7 bases in the middle. Germline V gene sequence: CDR1 SGHNT, CDR2 YYREEE (reference sequence). The CDR3 has 14 residues. In DNA, the CDR3 is TGTGCCAGCAGCTTGCAACAGCTGAACACTGAAGCTTTCTTT. Residues: CASSLQQLNTEAFF. Supplemented by reference TRBV5-4 and TRBJ1-1, the full variable domain reads ETGVTQSPTHLIKTRGQQVTLRCSSQSGHNTVSWYQQALGQGPQFIFQYYREEENGRGNFPPRFSGLQFPNYSSELNVNALELDDSALYLCASSLQQLNTEAFFGQGTRLTVV.

This chain joins TRBV28 and TRBJ2-7; 10 bases are a match to TRBD2. The CDR3 contains 14 residues. CDR1 and CDR2 (germline): MDHEN, SYDVKM. After removal of 7 bases from V and 4 bases from J, the junction contained 7 bases not matched to a gene. CDR3 protein: CASTRAGGPYEQYF. CDR3 DNA sequence: TGTGCCAGCACCCGAGCGGGAGGGCCATACGAGCAGTACTTC. Filled out from reference TRBV28 and TRBJ2-7, the complete variable domain reads DVKVTQSSRYLVKRTGEKVFLECVQDMDHENMFWYRQDPGLGLRLIYFSYDVKMKEKGDIPEGYSVSREKKERFSLILESASTNQTSMYLCASTRAGGPYEQYFGPGTRLTVT.

V and J are TRBV4-1 and TRBJ2-5; 8 nucleotides line up with TRBD2. V was clipped by 3 bases and J by 5 bases; unmatched bases: 5. The CDR3 covers 14 residues. Germline values: CDR1 MGHRA, CDR2 YSYEKL. The CDR3 sequence is CASSQAGGGETQYF. The CDR3, as DNA: TGCGCCAGCAGCCAGGCGGGGGGAGGCGAGACCCAGTACTTC.

The chain employs TRBV6-6 and TRBJ2-7, with TRBD1 matching 7 bases. CDR3 size: 15 residues. From germline, CDR1 is MNHNY and CDR2 SVGAGI (reference sequence). Trimming cost V 2 bases and J 3 bases; bases outside gene matches: 7. CDR3 sequence: CASSYAGTARYEQYF. CDR3 nucleotides: TGTGCCAGCAGTTACGCCGGGACAGCACGCTACGAGCAGTACTTC.

This chain connects TRBV27 to TRBJ1-1, with TRBD1 identical over 9 bases. Germline V gene data show CDR1 as MNHEY and CDR2 as SMNVEV (reference sequence). The CDR3 extends over 13 amino acids. Germline trimming cut 5 bases from V and 7 bases from J; bases unmatched to any gene: 5. CDR3 sequence: CASSIQGANEAFF. DNA of the CDR3: TGTGCCAGCAGTATACAGGGGGCTAATGAAGCTTTCTTT.

The sample holds a few counts of this clone. The J gene is TRBJ1-2, the V gene TRBV29-1; D uncertain. There are 14 residues in the CDR3. The germline V gene has CDR1 SQVTM and CDR2 ANQGSEA. V was cut by 6 bases and J by 0 bases, with 14 bases left in between. DNA for the CDR3: TGCAGCGTCCAACCGGGAATAACTAACTATGGCTACACCTTC. Translation: CSVQPGITNYGYTF.

This sequence joins TRBV27 and TRBJ1-4, with a tentative D call TRBD1 (6 bases). The V and J ends lost 2 bases and 6 bases respectively, with 13 bases between them. The CDR3 consists of 15 residues. Germline-derived CDR1 and CDR2 are MNHEY and SMNVEV (reference sequence). The CDR3 sequence: CASSLGWGRDEKLFF. Written as DNA, the CDR3 is TGTGCCAGCAGTTTAGGGTGGGGGCGCGATGAAAAACTGTTTTTT.

This clone was seen only a few times. The rearrangement joins TRBV6-2 or TRBV6-3 to TRBJ2-1; the D is unclear. CDR3 length: 16 amino acids. The V end lost 3 bases, the J end lost 6 bases, and 18 bases lay between the germline ends. Germline loops: CDR1 MNHEY, CDR2 SVGEGT. This CDR3 is CASSYARGVGSNEQFF. The DNA for the CDR3 is TGTGCCAGCAGTTATGCGAGAGGCGTCGGTTCCAATGAGCAGTTCTTC.

This sequence joins TRBV7-2 and TRBJ1-4; D gene unclear. With 1 base removed from V and 8 bases from J, the gap between germline ends came to 14 bases. The germline V gene has CDR1 SGHTA and CDR2 FQGNSA. The CDR3 covers 15 residues. The CDR3 sequence is CASSLDRQLPEKLFF. CDR3 nucleotide sequence: TGTGCCAGCAGCTTAGATCGTCAACTCCCGGAAAAACTGTTTTTT.

This chain uses TRBV3-1 (or the pseudogene TRBV3-2) with TRBJ2-5, with 13 bases matching TRBD2. Germline values: CDR1 LGHDT, CDR2 YNNKEL (reference sequence). V gave up 4 bases and J gave up 5 bases; unmatched junction bases: 4. The CDR3 contains 15 residues. In DNA form, the CDR3 reads TGTGCCAGCAGCCGGAGGACTAGCGGGAGTGAGACCCAGTACTTC. Translated, it gives CASSRRTSGSETQYF.

In this sample, this clone turned up a few times. The rearrangement uses TRBV10-3 and TRBJ1-2, with D unclear. Deletions cut 3 bases from V and 8 bases from J, with 16 bases between. This CDR3 is built from 14 residues. Germline values: CDR1 ENHRY, CDR2 SYGVKD. Here the CDR3 reads CAISDHGPEWGYTF. The DNA of the CDR3 is TGTGCCATCAGTGACCATGGGCCTGAATGGGGCTACACCTTC.

The rearrangement joins TRBV14 to TRBJ1-2; no clear D. This CDR3 is built from 15 residues. The V end lost 1 base, the J end lost 1 base, and 10 bases lay between the germline ends. Germline V CDR1 and CDR2: SGHDN, FVKESK. The CDR3 DNA follows: TGTGCCAGCAGCCAAGTCCCGGGGAATAACTATGGCTACACCTTC. Residues: CASSQVPGNNYGYTF.

The J gene is TRBJ1-5, the V gene TRBV5-3, with a possible D match to TRBD1 (5 bases). TRBV5-3 is an ORF; its function is uncertain. The CDR3 totals 17 residues. The V gene lost 2 bases and the J gene lost 5 bases, with 20 bases spanning the gap. The CDR3, as DNA: TGTGCCAGAAGCTTCCCGAAGTTTGAAGGGGTCCATCAGCCCCAGCATTTT. It translates to CARSFPKFEGVHQPQHF.

This chain links TRBV11-2 with TRBJ2-1, with a tentative D call TRBD2 (6 bases). The CDR3 sequence is 14 residues long. V was clipped by 3 bases and J by 6 bases, with 12 bases between them. In germline, CDR1 is SGHAT, CDR2 FQNNGV. This CDR3 is CASSFPGTFNEQFF. As DNA, the CDR3 is TGTGCCAGCAGCTTCCCCGGGACTTTCAATGAGCAGTTCTTC.